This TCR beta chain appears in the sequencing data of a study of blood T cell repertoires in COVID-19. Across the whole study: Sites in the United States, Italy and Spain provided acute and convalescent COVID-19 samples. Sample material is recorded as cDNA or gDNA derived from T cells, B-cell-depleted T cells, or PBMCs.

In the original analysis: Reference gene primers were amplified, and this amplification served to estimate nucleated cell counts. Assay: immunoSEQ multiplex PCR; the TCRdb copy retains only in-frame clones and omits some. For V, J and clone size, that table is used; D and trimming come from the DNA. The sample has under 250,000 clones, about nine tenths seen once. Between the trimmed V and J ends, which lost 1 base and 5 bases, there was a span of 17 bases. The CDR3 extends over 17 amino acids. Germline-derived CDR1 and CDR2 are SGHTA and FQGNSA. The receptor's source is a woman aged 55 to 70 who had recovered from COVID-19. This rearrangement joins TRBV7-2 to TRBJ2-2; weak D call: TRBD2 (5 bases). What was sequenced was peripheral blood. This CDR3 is CASSLGVRGSRTGELFF. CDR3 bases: TGTGCCAGCAGCTTAGGAGTGAGAGGGAGTAGGACCGGGGAGCTGTTTTTT.